This entry is about one T cell receptor (beta chain). Its antigen remains unknown. This entry belongs to a study of T cell responses to AZD1222 COVID-19 vaccine. Findings and limits, study-wide: A mostly white British donor set with more females was recruited, and clonal diversity was possibly underestimated. Baseline serostatus was positive in only six or seven AZD1222 recipients.

CDR3 length: 15 residues. Germline V gene lookup returns CDR1 SEHNR and CDR2 FQNEAQ (reference sequence). V gave up 1 base and J gave up 5 bases; unmatched junction bases: 5. Assay used: immunoSEQ multiplex PCR; TCRdb lists only in-frame clones, some missing. The sample holds about 110,000 clones; 88% are singletons and the top ten take 1.6%. The sample in question was peripheral blood, obtained on day 0 of AZD1222 vaccination. The chain combines TRBV7-9 with TRBJ1-1, with 9 bases matching TRBD1. This TCR was recovered from an adult in good health. The DNA of the CDR3 is TGTGCCAGCAGCTTAGGGGGACAGGGAGTGACTGAAGCTTTCTTT. Protein product: CASSLGGQGVTEAFF.